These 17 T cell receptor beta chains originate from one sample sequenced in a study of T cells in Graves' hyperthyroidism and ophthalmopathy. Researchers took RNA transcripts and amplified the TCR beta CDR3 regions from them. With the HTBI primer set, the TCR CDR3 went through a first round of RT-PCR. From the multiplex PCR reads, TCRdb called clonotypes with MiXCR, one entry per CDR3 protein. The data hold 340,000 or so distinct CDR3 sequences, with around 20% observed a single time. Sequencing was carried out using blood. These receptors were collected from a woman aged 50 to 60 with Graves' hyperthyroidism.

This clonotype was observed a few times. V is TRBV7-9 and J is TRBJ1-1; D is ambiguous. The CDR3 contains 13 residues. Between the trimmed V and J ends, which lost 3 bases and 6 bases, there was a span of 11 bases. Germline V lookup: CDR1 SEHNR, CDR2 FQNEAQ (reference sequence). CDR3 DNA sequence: TGTGCCAGCAGCTTCAACACTGTCGCTGAAGCTTTCTTT. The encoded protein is CASSFNTVAEAFF.

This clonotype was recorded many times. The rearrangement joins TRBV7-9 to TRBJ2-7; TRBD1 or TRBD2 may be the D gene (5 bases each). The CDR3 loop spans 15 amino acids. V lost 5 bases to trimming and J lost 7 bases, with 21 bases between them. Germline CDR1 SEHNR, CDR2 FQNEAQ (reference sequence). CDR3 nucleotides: TGTGCCAGCAGCCCTTCAAAAGGGGAGTTGGGTGAGCAGTACTTC. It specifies CASSPSKGELGEQYF.

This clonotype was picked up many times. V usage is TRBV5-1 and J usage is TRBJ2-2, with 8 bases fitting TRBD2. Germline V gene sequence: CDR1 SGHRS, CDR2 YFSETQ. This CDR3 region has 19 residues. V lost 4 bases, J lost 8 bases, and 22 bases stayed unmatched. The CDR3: CASSPPFSSGSFGGGELFF. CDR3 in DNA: TGCGCCAGCAGCCCGCCGTTTTCGAGCGGGAGTTTCGGCGGTGGGGAGCTGTTTTTT.

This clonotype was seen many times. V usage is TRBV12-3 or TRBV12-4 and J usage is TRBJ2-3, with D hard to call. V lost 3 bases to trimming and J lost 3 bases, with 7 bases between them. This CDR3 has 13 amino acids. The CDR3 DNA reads TGTGCCAGCAGTTTCGGCTTGACAGATACGCAGTATTTT. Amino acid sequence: CASSFGLTDTQYF.

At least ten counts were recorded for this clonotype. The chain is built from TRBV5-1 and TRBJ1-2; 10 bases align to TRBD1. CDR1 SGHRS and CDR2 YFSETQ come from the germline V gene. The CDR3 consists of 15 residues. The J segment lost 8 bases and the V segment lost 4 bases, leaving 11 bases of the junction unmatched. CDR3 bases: TGCGCCAGCAGCGTAGCCGGGACAGGGGCGGCCGGCTACACCTTC. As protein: CASSVAGTGAAGYTF.

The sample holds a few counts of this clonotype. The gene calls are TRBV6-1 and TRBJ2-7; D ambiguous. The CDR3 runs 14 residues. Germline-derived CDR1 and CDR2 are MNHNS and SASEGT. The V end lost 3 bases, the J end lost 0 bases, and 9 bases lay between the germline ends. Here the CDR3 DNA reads TGTGCCAGCAGTGATCCTAGGATCTCCTACGAGCAGTACTTC. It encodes CASSDPRISYEQYF.

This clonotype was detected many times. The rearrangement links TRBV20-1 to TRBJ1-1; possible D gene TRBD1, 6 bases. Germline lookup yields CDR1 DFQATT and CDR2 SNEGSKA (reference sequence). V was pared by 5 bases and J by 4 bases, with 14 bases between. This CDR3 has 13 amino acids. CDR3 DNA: TGCAGTGCTCGCCGGGGGCCGAGCACTGAAGCTTTCTTT. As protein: CSARRGPSTEAFF.

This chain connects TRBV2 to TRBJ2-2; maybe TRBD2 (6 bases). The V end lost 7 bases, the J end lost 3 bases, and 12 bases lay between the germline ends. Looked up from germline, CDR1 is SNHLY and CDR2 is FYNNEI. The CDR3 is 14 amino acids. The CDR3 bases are TGTGCCAGCACCGCGGGATCTCACACCGGGGAGCTGTTTTTT. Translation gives CASTAGSHTGELFF.

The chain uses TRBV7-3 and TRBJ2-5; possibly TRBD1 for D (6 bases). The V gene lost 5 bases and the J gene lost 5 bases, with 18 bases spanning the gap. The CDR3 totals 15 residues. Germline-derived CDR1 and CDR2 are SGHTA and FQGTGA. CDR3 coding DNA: TGTGCCAGCAGCGTGACCGGGGCAGGGGCCGAGACCCAGTACTTC. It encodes CASSVTGAGAETQYF.

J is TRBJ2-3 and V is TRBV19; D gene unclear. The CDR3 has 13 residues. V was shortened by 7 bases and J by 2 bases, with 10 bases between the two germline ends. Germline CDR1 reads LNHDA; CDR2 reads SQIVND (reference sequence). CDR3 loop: CASNPGDTDTQYF. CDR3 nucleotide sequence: TGTGCCAGTAACCCCGGAGACACAGATACGCAGTATTTT. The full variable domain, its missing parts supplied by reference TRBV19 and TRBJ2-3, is DGGITQSPKYLFRKEGQNVTLSCEQNLNHDAMYWYRQDPGQGLRLIYYSQIVNDFQKGDIAEGYSVSREKKESFPLTVTSAQKNPTAFYLCASNPGDTDTQYFGPGTRLTVL.

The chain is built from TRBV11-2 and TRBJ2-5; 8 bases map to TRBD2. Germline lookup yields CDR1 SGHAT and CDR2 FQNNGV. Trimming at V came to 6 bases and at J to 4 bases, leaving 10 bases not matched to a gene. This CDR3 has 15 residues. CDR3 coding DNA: TGTGCCAGCAGTGGGGCGGGGGGCGCACGAGAGACCCAGTACTTC. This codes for CASSGAGGARETQYF.

CDR3 loop: CASSYTPSSATNEKLFF. CDR3 DNA: TGTGCCAGCAGTTATACCCCATCATCAGCAACTAATGAAAAACTGTTTTTT. The chain uses TRBV6-5 and TRBJ1-4; no firm D call. This CDR3 comprises 17 residues. Per the germline V gene, CDR1 is MNHEY and CDR2 is SVGAGI. The ends were cut back, 3 bases at V and 0 bases at J, with 14 bases in the middle.

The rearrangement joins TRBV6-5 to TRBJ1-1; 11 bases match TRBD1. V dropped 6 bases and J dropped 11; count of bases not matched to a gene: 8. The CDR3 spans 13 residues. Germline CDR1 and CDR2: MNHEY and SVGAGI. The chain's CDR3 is CASRSGQGAKAFF. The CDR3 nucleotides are TGTGCCAGCAGATCTGGACAGGGGGCGAAGGCTTTCTTT.

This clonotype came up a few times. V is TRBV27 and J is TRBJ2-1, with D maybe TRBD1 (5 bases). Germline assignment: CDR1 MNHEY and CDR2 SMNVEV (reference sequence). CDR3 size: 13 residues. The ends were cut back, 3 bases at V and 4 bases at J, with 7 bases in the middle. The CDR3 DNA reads TGTGCCAGCAGTTTTTCAGGGTACAATGAGCAGTTCTTC. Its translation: CASSFSGYNEQFF.

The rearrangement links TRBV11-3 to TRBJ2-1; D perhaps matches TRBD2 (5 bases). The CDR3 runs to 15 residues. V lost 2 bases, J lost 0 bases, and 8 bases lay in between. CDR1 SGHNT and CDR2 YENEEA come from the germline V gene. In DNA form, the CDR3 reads TGTGCCAGCAGCTTATGGGCGGGCTCCTACAATGAGCAGTTCTTC. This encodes CASSLWAGSYNEQFF.

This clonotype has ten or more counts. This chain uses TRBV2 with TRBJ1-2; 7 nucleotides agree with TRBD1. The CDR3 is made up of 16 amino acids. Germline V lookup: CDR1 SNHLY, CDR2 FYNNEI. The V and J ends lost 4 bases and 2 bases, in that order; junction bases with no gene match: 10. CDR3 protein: CASSVVLGRGNYGYTF. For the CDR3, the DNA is TGTGCCAGCAGTGTGGTTTTGGGCAGGGGGAACTATGGCTACACCTTC.

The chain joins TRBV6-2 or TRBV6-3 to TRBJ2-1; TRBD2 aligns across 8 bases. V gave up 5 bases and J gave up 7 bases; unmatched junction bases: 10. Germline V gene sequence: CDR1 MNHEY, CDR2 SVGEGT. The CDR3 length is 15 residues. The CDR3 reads CASSVVGGAENEQFF. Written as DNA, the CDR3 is TGTGCCAGCAGTGTAGTCGGGGGGGCCGAGAATGAGCAGTTCTTC.